The clone carrying this T cell receptor beta chain appeared once. The antigen remains undetermined. The entry originates in a study of T-cell memory formation after mild COVID-19. Whole-study context: Largely donor-specific sequence clusters came from a couple of donors.

Study-level points and caveats: Contracting CD4+ clones were located mainly in CM and EM, and CD8+ clones in EMRA. Clones contracting across day 15 to 85 had a balanced CD4/CD8 profile; later expanding clones leaned CD4+.

MiXCR, applied by TCRdb to the 5' RACE reads, yields one record per CDR3 protein. The sample yields approximately 450,000 distinct CDR3 sequences, roughly 18% seen once. This CDR3 has 14 residues. V gave up 2 bases and J gave up 8 bases; unmatched junction bases: 8. Germline CDR1 is SEHNR and CDR2 is FQNEAQ (reference sequence). The chain is built from TRBV7-9 and TRBJ1-2, with 7 bases lining up with TRBD1. This TCR came from an adult woman who had mild COVID-19 (a few samples of this study predate the infection). Cell type and time point are not known. Material: PBMCs or a T cell subset sorted from them (not recorded which). Here the CDR3 reads CASSLLDRVEGYTF. CDR3 sequence (DNA): TGTGCCAGCAGCTTACTAGACAGGGTGGAGGGCTACACCTTC.